A single sample is the source of the 6 T cell receptor beta chains below, sequenced in a study of regulatory T cells in long-lasting Graves disease. As for time point: newly diagnosed GD, antithyroid drugs for less than 3 months. RNA isolated from PBMCs was used to make the TCR library. TCR beta libraries were built with iRepertoire HTBI primers and Arm-PCR of CDR3 regions. TCRdb re-derived calls from the multiplex PCR reads in MiXCR, one entry per CDR3 protein. The repertoire holds under 500,000 distinct CDR3 sequences, about 15% seen once, with 9.5% to 12% in the top ten. Separately, the same data were catalogued under a study of T cells in Graves' hyperthyroidism and ophthalmopathy.

Specimen: peripheral blood mononuclear cells (PBMCs), collected at new diagnosis, from a patient treated with antithyroid drugs. Receptor source: a woman aged 25 to 39 with Graves disease.

This clonotype was picked up a small number of times. The chain combines TRBV3-1 with TRBJ2-5; 7 bases fit TRBD2. The junction had 5 bases not matched to a gene; V was cut back by 3 bases and J by 4 bases. This CDR3 is 14 amino acids long. Germline-derived CDR1 and CDR2 are LGHDT and YNNKEL (reference sequence). The CDR3 coding sequence is TGTGCCAGCAGCCACGGGACTATCGGAGAGACCCAGTACTTC. It translates to CASSHGTIGETQYF.

The chain joins TRBV29-1 to TRBJ2-3; 9 positions agree with TRBD1. This CDR3 region has 13 residues. Unmatched junction bases numbered 6, after V lost 7 bases and J lost 4 bases. Germline V gene lookup returns CDR1 SQVTM and CDR2 ANQGSEA. CDR3: CSAEQGAADTQYF. The CDR3, as DNA: TGCAGCGCCGAACAGGGGGCGGCAGATACGCAGTATTTT.

This clonotype has a count of ten or more. The V and J genes are TRBV30 and TRBJ1-5; D remains ambiguous. In germline, CDR1 is GTSNPN, CDR2 SVGIG (reference sequence). The CDR3 runs 13 residues. Trimming left V 2 bases short and J 4 bases short, with 9 bases between. CDR3 nucleotides: TGTGCCTGGAGTCTCGGAGGTAATCAGCCCCAGCATTTT. Translation: CAWSLGGNQPQHF.

This clonotype was counted a few times. The rearrangement links TRBV27 to TRBJ1-5; D is possibly TRBD1 (5 bases). V was pared by 3 bases and J by 0 bases, with 15 bases between. Germline V gene sequence: CDR1 MNHEY, CDR2 SMNVEV (reference sequence). The CDR3 is made up of 17 amino acids. CDR3 sequence reads: CASSLGGVGYSNQPQHF. The CDR3 nucleotides are TGTGCCAGCAGTTTGGGAGGGGTGGGCTATAGCAATCAGCCCCAGCATTTT.

V is TRBV10-3 and J is TRBJ2-7; either TRBD1 or TRBD2 may fit D (5 bases each). The V gene's germline CDR1 is ENHRY and CDR2 SYGVKD. The CDR3 consists of 12 residues. The V end was cut by 6 bases, the J end by 4 bases, with 10 bases between. For the CDR3, the DNA is TGTGCCATCAGCCCGGGACGGTACGAGCAGTACTTC. Its protein product is CAISPGRYEQYF.

In its sample, this clonotype was seen many times. The chain has TRBV27 and TRBJ1-5, with TRBD1 matching over 7 bases. This CDR3 comprises 15 residues. After removal of 4 bases from V and 3 bases from J, the junction contained 6 bases not matched to a gene. The V gene's germline CDR1 is MNHEY and CDR2 SMNVEV (reference sequence). The CDR3 sequence is CASSSLTGANQPQHF. The DNA of the CDR3 is TGTGCCAGCAGTTCACTAACAGGGGCCAATCAGCCCCAGCATTTT.